The 12 T cell receptor beta chains in this list originate from one sample, sequenced in a study of shared T cell receptors in the human thymus. Repertoires were generated with immunoSEQ multiplex PCR, while TCRdb's copy carries only in-frame clones and drops some. The data hold around 340,000 clones, with more than 85% observed a single time. Specimen: thymocytes. All receptors come from a human donor.

V is TRBV19 and J is TRBJ2-5; D may be TRBD2 (5 bases). Looked up from germline, CDR1 is LNHDA and CDR2 is SQIVND (reference sequence). Trimming took 3 bases from V and 7 from J, leaving 21 bases between them. The CDR3 loop spans 16 amino acids. Here the CDR3 reads CASSIVFAGVWGTQYF. For the CDR3, the DNA is TGTGCCAGTAGTATTGTATTCGCCGGGGTTTGGGGGACCCAGTACTTC.

V usage is TRBV5-6 and J usage is TRBJ2-3, with D hard to call. CDR3 size: 15 residues. Germline V gene data show CDR1 as SGHDT and CDR2 as YYEEEE. V gave up 2 bases and J gave up 3 bases, with 13 bases separating them. As DNA, the CDR3 is TGTGCCAGCAGCTTATGGGGTGAAGTAACAGATACGCAGTATTTT. It translates to CASSLWGEVTDTQYF.

The rearrangement joins TRBV27 to TRBJ1-2, with unresolved D. The CDR3 is 15 amino acids. Germline V gene lookup returns CDR1 MNHEY and CDR2 SMNVEV (reference sequence). Between the trimmed V and J ends, which lost 6 bases and 5 bases, there was a span of 19 bases. The CDR3: CASSSSPTRDYGYTF. The CDR3 region has the DNA TGTGCCAGCAGCTCCAGTCCGACGCGCGATTATGGCTACACCTTC.

The chain recombines TRBV5-6 with TRBJ2-1; a possible D gene is TRBD2 (10 bases). This CDR3 region has 19 residues. CDR1 is SGHDT, CDR2 YYEEEE, per germline. V lost 2 bases, J lost 0 bases, and 21 bases lay in between. The CDR3, as DNA: TGTGCCAGCAGCTTAAGGACAGGGGCTAGCGGGAGCTCCTACAATGAGCAGTTCTTC. This translates into CASSLRTGASGSSYNEQFF.

The V gene is TRBV28, the J gene TRBJ2-1; 8 bases agree with TRBD2. The CDR3 length is 15 residues. V shed 3 bases and J 5 bases; nucleotides not matched to a gene: 6. In germline, CDR1 is MDHEN, CDR2 SYDVKM. The CDR3: CASSLGTRQNNEQFF. In DNA, the CDR3 is TGTGCCAGCAGTTTGGGGACTAGACAAAACAATGAGCAGTTCTTC.

This rearrangement joins TRBV4-1 to TRBJ1-2; 7 bases match TRBD1. Germline CDR1 reads MGHRA; CDR2 reads YSYEKL. The CDR3 totals 20 residues. J lost 0 bases, V lost 1 base, and 17 bases had no gene match. CDR3 sequence (DNA): TGCGCCAGCAGCCAAGCTAAACAGACAGGGAAGGATGCAACTAACTATGGCTACACCTTC. It is translated as CASSQAKQTGKDATNYGYTF.

The chain links TRBV11-2 to TRBJ2-7; 7 nucleotides align to TRBD1. V lost 4 bases, J lost 3 bases, and 12 bases stayed unmatched. In germline, CDR1 is SGHAT, CDR2 FQNNGV. The CDR3 is 16 amino acids. CDR3 loop: CASSSYYPSGGYEQYF. CDR3 DNA: TGTGCCAGCAGCTCCTACTATCCTTCAGGGGGCTACGAGCAGTACTTC.

This clone appeared once. The rearrangement uses TRBV10-1 and TRBJ2-1; 9 positions agree with TRBD2. Trimming removed 8 bases from V and 10 bases from J; junction bases left unmatched: 12. The CDR3 extends over 14 amino acids. Germline CDR1 reads WNHNN; CDR2 reads SYGVQD (reference sequence). The CDR3 DNA reads TGCGCCAGCGCTCTGGCGGGAGGGCCACGGGAGCAGTTCTTC. The encoded protein is CASALAGGPREQFF.

The chain carries TRBV19 and TRBJ2-7, with TRBD1 identical over 9 bases. J lost 1 base, V lost 9 bases, and 10 bases had no gene match. This CDR3 is 15 amino acids long. Germline V lookup: CDR1 LNHDA, CDR2 SQIVND (reference sequence). The CDR3 region is CASTMNRGPSYEQYF. The CDR3 nucleotides are TGTGCCAGCACTATGAACAGGGGGCCATCCTACGAGCAGTACTTC.

This sequence joins TRBV19 and TRBJ2-7; TRBD2 is a possible D gene (6 bases). Trimming cost V 3 bases and J 2 bases, with 17 bases left between them. Germline V lookup: CDR1 LNHDA, CDR2 SQIVND (reference sequence). The CDR3 consists of 16 residues. CDR3 nucleotide sequence: TGTGCCAGTAGTATCGGATCACGGGACTTCACCTACGAGCAGTACTTC. Protein: CASSIGSRDFTYEQYF.

This rearrangement joins TRBV28 to TRBJ1-1; D is undetermined. Trimming left V 1 base short and J 5 bases short, with 11 bases between. Per germline, CDR1 MDHEN and CDR2 SYDVKM. The CDR3 contains 14 residues. In nucleotides, the CDR3 is TGTGCCAGCAGTTTATATCTGAGGAAGACTGAAGCTTTCTTT. This gives the protein CASSLYLRKTEAFF.

This clone was found once. The chain joins TRBV5-5 to TRBJ1-5; D is uncertain. The V end lost 1 base, the J end lost 2 bases, and 16 bases lay between the germline ends. Germline V gene data show CDR1 as SGHKS and CDR2 as YYEKEE (reference sequence). CDR3 size: 17 residues. The CDR3 loop is CASSLMFPPGGNQPQHF. CDR3 DNA: TGTGCCAGCAGCTTGATGTTTCCCCCTGGAGGCAATCAGCCCCAGCATTTT.